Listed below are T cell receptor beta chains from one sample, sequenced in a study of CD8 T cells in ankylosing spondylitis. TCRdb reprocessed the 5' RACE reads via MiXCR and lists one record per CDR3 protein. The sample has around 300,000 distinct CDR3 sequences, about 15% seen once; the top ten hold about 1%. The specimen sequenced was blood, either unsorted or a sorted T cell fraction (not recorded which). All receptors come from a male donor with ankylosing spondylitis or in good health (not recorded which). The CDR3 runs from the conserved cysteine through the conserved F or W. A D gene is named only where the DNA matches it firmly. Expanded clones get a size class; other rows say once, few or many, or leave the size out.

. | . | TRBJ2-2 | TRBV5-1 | TGCGCCAGCAGCTCAGGCAGGGGTAACACCGGGGAGCTGTTTTTT | CASSSGRGNTGELFF
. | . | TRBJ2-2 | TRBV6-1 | TGTGCCAGCAGCGAAGACGGGACCGGGGAGCTGTTTTTT | CASSEDGTGELFF
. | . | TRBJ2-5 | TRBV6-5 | TGTGCCAGCAGTTACTCGGGGTTCGGTCAAGCGGAGACCCAGTACTTC | CASSYSGFGQAETQYF
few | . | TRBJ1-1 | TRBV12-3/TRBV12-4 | TGTGCCAGCAAGCCATTCACAACGGCTGAAGCTTTCTTT | CASKPFTTAEAFF
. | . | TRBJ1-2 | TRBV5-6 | TGTGCCAGCAGCTTGGTACAGCCCTATGGCTACACCTTC | CASSLVQPYGYTF
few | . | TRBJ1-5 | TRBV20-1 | TGCAGTGCTAGAGATGAGGGGGATCAGCCCCAGCATTTT | CSARDEGDQPQHF
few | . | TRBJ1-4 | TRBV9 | TGTGCCAGCAGCGTAGGGGACACGAGGGCGACTAATGAAAAACTGTTTTTT | CASSVGDTRATNEKLFF
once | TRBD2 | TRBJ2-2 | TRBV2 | TGTGCCAGCAGTGCTAGCGGGTTACTGAACACCGGGGAGCTGTTTTTT | CASSASGLLNTGELFF
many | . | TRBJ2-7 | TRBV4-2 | TGTGCCAGCAGCCAAGAGTTCCAGTTATACGAGCAGTACTTC | CASSQEFQLYEQYF
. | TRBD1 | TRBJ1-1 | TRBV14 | TGTGCCAGCAGCCCTTGGACAGGCGAGGGGGACACTGAAGCTTTCTTT | CASSPWTGEGDTEAFF
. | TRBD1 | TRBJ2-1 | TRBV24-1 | TGTGCCACCCAAGACAGGGGCAATGAGCAGTTCTTC | CATQDRGNEQFF
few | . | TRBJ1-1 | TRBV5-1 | TGCGCCAGCAGCGTAAACCCGGGACAGAACACTGAAGCTTTCTTT | CASSVNPGQNTEAFF
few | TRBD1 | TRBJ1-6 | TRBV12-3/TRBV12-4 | TGTGCCAGCAGTTTAGGACAGGGGAATCATAATTCACCCCTCCACTTT | CASSLGQGNHNSPLHF
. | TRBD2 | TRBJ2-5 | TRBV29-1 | TGCAGCGGAGAGGGACTAGCGGGACCGTTCCAAGAGACCCAGTACTTC | CSGEGLAGPFQETQYF
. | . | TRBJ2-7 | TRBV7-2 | TGTGCCAGCAGCTCCCCCGGTCAGGACTACGAGCAGTACTTC | CASSSPGQDYEQYF
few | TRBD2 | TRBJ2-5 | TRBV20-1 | TGCAGTGCTAGAGGGACTAGCGGGGCCCAAGAGACCCAGTACTTC | CSARGTSGAQETQYF
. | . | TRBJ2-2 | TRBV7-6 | TGTGCCAGCAGCTTAGAAAGCAGGCAGGCCGGGGAGCTGTTTTTT | CASSLESRQAGELFF
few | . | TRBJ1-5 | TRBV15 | TGTGCCACCAGCAGAGAGGTGCAATCGCCCCAGCATTTT | CATSREVQSPQHF
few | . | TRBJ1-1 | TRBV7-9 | TGTGCCAGCAGCTTTTCCTCTACAAGGCCCGGGGCTTTCTTT | CASSFSSTRPGAFF
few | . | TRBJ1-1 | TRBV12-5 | TGTGCTAGCTCCACCCTGTGGGGAACTGAAGCTTTCTTT | CASSTLWGTEAFF
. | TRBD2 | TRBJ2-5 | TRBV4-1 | TGCGCCAGCAGGACGTTAGCGGGAGCCGGACAAGAGACCCAGTACTTC | CASRTLAGAGQETQYF
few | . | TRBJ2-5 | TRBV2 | TGTGCCAGCAAACGAACAGGGCAAGAGACCCAGTACTTC | CASKRTGQETQYF
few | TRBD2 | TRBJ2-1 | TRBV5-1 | TGCGCCAGCAGCTTAGACAGGCGGGGGGCCGAGCAGTTCTTC | CASSLDRRGAEQFF
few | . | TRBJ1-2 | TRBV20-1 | TGCTCAGGGGTCGGCTATGGCTACACCTTC | CSGVGYGYTF
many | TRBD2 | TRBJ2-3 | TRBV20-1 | TGCAGTGCTAGATCGGAGCGGGGGGGAATGTCAGATACGCAGTATTTT | CSARSERGGMSDTQYF
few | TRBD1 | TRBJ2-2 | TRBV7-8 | TGTGCCAGCAGCGCTCAGGGGGCTGGGGTCGGGGAGCTGTTTTTT | CASSAQGAGVGELFF
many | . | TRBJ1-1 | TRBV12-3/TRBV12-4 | TGTGCCAGCACCTCTTGGCAGGGAGGTACTGAAGCTTTCTTT | CASTSWQGGTEAFF
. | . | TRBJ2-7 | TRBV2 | TGTGCCAGCAGTGAGGGACCCTCCTACGAGCAGTACTTC | CASSEGPSYEQYF
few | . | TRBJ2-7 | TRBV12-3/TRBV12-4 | TGTGCCAGCACCACCGGGGTTTCCTACGAGCAGTACTTC | CASTTGVSYEQYF
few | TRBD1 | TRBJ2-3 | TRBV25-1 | TGTGCCAGCAGTGAGACAGGGGGCTTAACAGATACGCAGTATTTT | CASSETGGLTDTQYF
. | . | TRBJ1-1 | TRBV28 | TGTGCCAGCAGACCGCCCTCCAGGGTAGCTTTCTTT | CASRPPSRVAFF
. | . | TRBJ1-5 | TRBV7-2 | TGTGCCAGCAGCCCGTCAGGCAGCAATCAGCACCAGCATTTT | CASSPSGSNQHQHF
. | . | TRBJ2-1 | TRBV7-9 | TGTGCCAGCAGCTTAGATAACCGACACAATGAGCAGTTCTTC | CASSLDNRHNEQFF
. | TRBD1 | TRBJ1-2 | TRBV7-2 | TGTGCCAGCACCGAAGCAACTCTTACAGGGGGCGCGGGGGGCTACACCTTC | CASTEATLTGGAGGYTF
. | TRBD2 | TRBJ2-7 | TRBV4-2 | TGTGCCAGCAGCCACCTAGCGGGAGGAGACTACGAGCAGTACTTC | CASSHLAGGDYEQYF
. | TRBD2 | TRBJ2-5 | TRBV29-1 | TGCAGCGTTGATCGGGAGGGGTCCCGGCGGGTAGAGACCCAGTACTTC | CSVDREGSRRVETQYF
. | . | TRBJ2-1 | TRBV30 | TGTGCCTGGAGTGTGGCTCTAGAGCAGTTCTTC | CAWSVALEQFF
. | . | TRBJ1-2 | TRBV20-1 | TGCAGTGCTAGAGGCATCTCCCCTGGCTACACCTTC | CSARGISPGYTF
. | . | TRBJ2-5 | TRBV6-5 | TGTGCCAGCAGTTATTCCATCCTATTTCCCAAGAGGGAGACCCAGTACTTC | CASSYSILFPKRETQYF
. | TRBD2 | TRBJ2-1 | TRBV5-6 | TGTGCCAGCAGCTTGGCCCGTATACTAGCGGTCTACAATGAGCAGTTCTTC | CASSLARILAVYNEQFF
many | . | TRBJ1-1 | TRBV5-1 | TGCGCCAGCAGCTCGCTCCAGCGAACTGAAGCTTTCTTT | CASSSLQRTEAFF
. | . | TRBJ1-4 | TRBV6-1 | TGTGCCAGCAGTCCGCTTGAGGGGAGTAATGAAAAACTGTTTTTT | CASSPLEGSNEKLFF
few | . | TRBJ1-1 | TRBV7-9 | TGTGCCAGCAACGAGGGAACGTTGAACACTGAAGCTTTCTTT | CASNEGTLNTEAFF
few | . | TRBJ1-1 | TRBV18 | TGTGCCAGCTCACGTGGCAGCCTTGGGACTGAAGCTTTCTTT | CASSRGSLGTEAFF
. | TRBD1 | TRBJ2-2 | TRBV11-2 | TGTGCCAGCAGCTTGGGACAGTCCCCGAACACCGGGGAGCTGTTTTTT | CASSLGQSPNTGELFF
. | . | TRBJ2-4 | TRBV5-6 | TGTGCCAGCAGCTTTTCTCCCGGCAGCAAGCTAAAAAACATTCAGTACTTC | CASSFSPGSKLKNIQYF
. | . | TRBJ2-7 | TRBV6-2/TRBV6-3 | TGTGCCAGCAGACTAAGGGGCTACGAGCAGTACTTC | CASRLRGYEQYF
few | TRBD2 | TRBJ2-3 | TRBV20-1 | TGCAGTGCTAGGGCCTATAGCGGGGATACGCAGTATTTT | CSARAYSGDTQYF
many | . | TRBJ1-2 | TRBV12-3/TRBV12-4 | TGTGCCAGCAGCCCCCAGGGATCCTATGGCTACACCTTC | CASSPQGSYGYTF
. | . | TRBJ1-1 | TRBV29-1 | TGCAGCGTTGAATTGGGCGTGAAGGGAGCTGAAGCTTTCTTT | CSVELGVKGAEAFF
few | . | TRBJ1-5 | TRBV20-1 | TGCAGTGCGACCACAGGGTGGGGACAGCCCCAGCATTTT | CSATTGWGQPQHF
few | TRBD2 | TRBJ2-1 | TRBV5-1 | TGCGCCAGCAGCTCCACAGCAAGCGGGAGGGCTGATGAGCAGTTCTTC | CASSSTASGRADEQFF
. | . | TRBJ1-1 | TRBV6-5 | TGTGCCAGCAATTTGCTTTTGCCTAGTGGTGAAGCTTTCTTT | CASNLLLPSGEAFF
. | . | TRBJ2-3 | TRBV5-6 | TGTGCCAGCAGCCCGGGGCTTAAGGATACGCAGTATTTT | CASSPGLKDTQYF
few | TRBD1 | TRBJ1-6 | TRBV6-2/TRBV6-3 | TGTGCCAGCAAGGCAGGGGGCCTCCTCTTTAATTCACCCCTCCACTTT | CASKAGGLLFNSPLHF
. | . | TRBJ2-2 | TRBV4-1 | TGCGCCAGCAGCCACGTGGGCCAGCCGAACACCGGGGAGCTGTTTTTT | CASSHVGQPNTGELFF
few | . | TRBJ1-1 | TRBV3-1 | TGTGCCAGCAGCCAAGAGACCCCCCGCACTGAAGCTTTCTTT | CASSQETPRTEAFF
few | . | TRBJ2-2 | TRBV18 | TGTGCCAGCTCACTCAAAGCGACATCCGCCGGGGAGCTGTTTTTT | CASSLKATSAGELFF
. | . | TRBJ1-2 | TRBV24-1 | TGTGCCACCAGTGATAACACTGTTGGTGGCTACACCTTC | CATSDNTVGGYTF